This TCR beta chain was recorded in a study of PD-1 blockade in classical Hodgkin lymphoma. In regard to this clone: No antigen is known for it.

Described time point: newly diagnosed, previously untreated cHL patient sample. Magnetic negative selection of thawed PBMCs was the method by which CD4+ T cells were purified. It was PBMCs in newly diagnosed, untreated classical Hodgkin lymphoma that served as comparison. Profiling relied on immunoSEQ multiplex PCR, and the TCRdb table lists in-frame clones only, not all of them. The sample contains about 14,000 clones, around 83% of which appear only once. General study results and limits: What drove the repertoire differences, possibly disease activity or prior therapy, has not been defined.

The sequenced sample was CD4+ T cells from blood. This receptor was obtained from a human donor with classical Hodgkin lymphoma.

The CDR3 is CASSDSVYGYTF. The DNA of the CDR3 is TGCGCCAGCAGTGACTCGGTCTATGGCTACACCTTC. The chain is built from TRBV10-2 and TRBJ1-2; D is ambiguous. V was trimmed by 3 bases and J by 4 bases, leaving 6 bases between them. The CDR3 length is 12 residues. CDR1 and CDR2 from the germline V gene are WSHSY and SAAADI.